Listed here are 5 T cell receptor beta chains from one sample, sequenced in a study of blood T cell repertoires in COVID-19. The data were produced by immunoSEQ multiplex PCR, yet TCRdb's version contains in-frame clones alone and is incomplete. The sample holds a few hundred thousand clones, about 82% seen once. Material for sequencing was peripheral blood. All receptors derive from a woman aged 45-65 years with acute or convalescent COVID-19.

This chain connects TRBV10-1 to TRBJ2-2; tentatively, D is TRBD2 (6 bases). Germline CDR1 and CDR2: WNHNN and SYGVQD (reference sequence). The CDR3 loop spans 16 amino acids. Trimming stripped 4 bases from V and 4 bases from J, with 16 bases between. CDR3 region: CASSGGGRACTGELFF. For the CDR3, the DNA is TGCGCCAGCAGTGGGGGAGGAAGGGCCTGCACCGGGGAGCTGTTTTTT.

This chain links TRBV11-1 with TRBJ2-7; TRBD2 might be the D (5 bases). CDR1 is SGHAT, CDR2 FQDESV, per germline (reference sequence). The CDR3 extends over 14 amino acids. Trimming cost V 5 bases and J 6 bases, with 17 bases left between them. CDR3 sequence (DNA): TGTGCCAGCAGCCTGGGCGGGCTCGGCGCCGAGCAGTACTTC. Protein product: CASSLGGLGAEQYF.

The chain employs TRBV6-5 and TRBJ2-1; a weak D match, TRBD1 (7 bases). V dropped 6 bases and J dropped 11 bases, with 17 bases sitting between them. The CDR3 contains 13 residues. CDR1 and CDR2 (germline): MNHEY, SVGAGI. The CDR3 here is CASSTDRRGQQFF. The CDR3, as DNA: TGTGCCAGCAGCACCGACAGGAGGGGGCAGCAGTTCTTC.

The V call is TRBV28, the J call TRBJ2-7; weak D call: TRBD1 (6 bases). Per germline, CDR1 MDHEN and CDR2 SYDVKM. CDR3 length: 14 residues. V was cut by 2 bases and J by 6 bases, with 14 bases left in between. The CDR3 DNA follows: TGTGCCAGCAGTTTAACCCCCGGGACAAGCGAGCAGTACTTC. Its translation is CASSLTPGTSEQYF.

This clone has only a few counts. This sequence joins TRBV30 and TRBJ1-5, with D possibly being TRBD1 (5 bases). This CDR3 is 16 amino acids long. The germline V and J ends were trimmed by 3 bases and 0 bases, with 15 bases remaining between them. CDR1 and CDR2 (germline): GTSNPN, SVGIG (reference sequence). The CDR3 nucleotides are TGTGCCTGGAGCGATCAGGGTCTATATAGCAATCAGCCCCAGCATTTT. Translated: CAWSDQGLYSNQPQHF.